The clone carrying this TCR beta chain was detected only once. Its antigen is as yet unknown. The data originate from a study of shared clonotypes between healthy human individuals. Libraries were prepared by immunoSEQ multiplex PCR; TCRdb keeps only in-frame clonotypes and omits some of them. Seen here are 2 million to 2.5 million clones, approximately 93% observed once, and the top ten hold 0.36%. Notes on the study in general: Naive subsets, compared against memory subsets, generally had larger estimated richness values.

CD4+ cells underwent separation, giving CD45RA+ naive and CD45RA-negative memory subsets. Sequencing input: naive CD4+ T cells from PBMCs. Subset defined: CD45RA+ positively selected. The source is a man younger than 35 in good health. Some clones in this sample may be carry-over from other donors' samples.

CDR3 coding DNA: TGTGCCAGCAGCCCCACGGGAGGGGAGCTGTTTTTT. Residues: CASSPTGGELFF. This chain links TRBV7-3 with TRBJ2-2; D is perhaps TRBD2 (5 bases). Trimming stripped 5 bases from V and 8 bases from J, with 9 bases between. Germline-derived CDR1 and CDR2 are SGHTA and FQGTGA. The CDR3 spans 12 residues.